Below, 13 T cell receptor beta chains from the same sample are listed, as sequenced in a study of blood T cells in healthy people across ages. A second PCR, run for about 7 to 11 cycles, used a sample-barcoded 5' primer plus a J-beta primer mix. TCRdb reprocessed the 5' RACE reads via MiXCR and lists one record per CDR3 protein. The sample contains about 1.4 million distinct CDR3 sequences, approximately 59% of which appear only once. The sequenced sample was blood. These receptors all stem from a man between 18 and 29 years old in good health.

In its sample, this clonotype was seen once. This sequence joins TRBV12-3 or TRBV12-4 and TRBJ2-2, with D perhaps TRBD1 or TRBD2 (5 bases each). This CDR3 has 13 residues. The V and J ends lost 0 bases and 14 bases respectively, with 13 bases between them. CDR3 protein: CASSLAGRRLLFF. CDR3 DNA sequence: TGTGCCAGCAGTTTAGCGGGACGGCGGTTACTGTTTTTT.

The chain combines TRBV30 with TRBJ1-2; D is undetermined. V dropped 3 bases and J dropped 0 bases, with 5 bases sitting between them. The CDR3 sequence is 12 residues long. CDR1 GTSNPN and CDR2 SVGIG come from the germline V gene (reference sequence). The CDR3 reads CAWRNTNYGYTF. CDR3 coding DNA: TGTGCCTGGAGAAATACTAACTATGGCTACACCTTC.

As to this clonotype: The junction does not match germline at one end; this may be a read error. This chain joins TRBV6-5 and TRBJ1-3, with D unresolved. Germline V gene data show CDR1 as MNHEY and CDR2 as SVGAGI. This CDR3 has 11 residues. The DNA of the CDR3 is TGTGTCAGCAAGGTTGGAAACACCATATATTTT. It codes for CVSKVGNTIYF.

Details on this clonotype: Germline is not matched at one junction end, which may reflect a read error. This chain connects TRBV2 to TRBJ2-2; 11 bases match TRBD2. This CDR3 spans 15 amino acids. Per the germline V gene, CDR1 is SNHLY and CDR2 is FYNNEI. The CDR3 sequence: CTSSVLAGGTGELFF. CDR3 in DNA: TGTACCAGCAGTGTGCTAGCGGGGGGCACCGGGGAGCTGTTTTTT.

This clonotype appeared a few times. The chain recombines TRBV12-3 or TRBV12-4 with TRBJ2-1; 8 bases agree with TRBD2. The CDR3 is made up of 15 amino acids. Germline trimming cut 6 bases from V and 8 bases from J; bases unmatched to any gene: 12. The CDR3 region has the DNA TGTGCCAGCAGCCCATTTGAGGCGGGGGGTCATGAGCAGTTCTTC. Its protein is CASSPFEAGGHEQFF.

This clonotype was detected once. The junction does not match germline at one end; this may be a read error. The rearrangement joins TRBV6-1 to TRBJ2-7, with 9 bases matching TRBD1. The CDR3 totals 13 residues. Germline V gene data show CDR1 as MNHNS and CDR2 as SASEGT. CDR3 nucleotides: TGTGTCAGCAGCCGGGACAGGGAGTACGAGCAGTACTTC. It codes for CVSSRDREYEQYF.

V gene TRBV3-1 combines with J gene TRBJ1-1, with D tentatively TRBD1 (5 bases). The germline V gene encodes CDR1 LGHDT and CDR2 YNNKEL (reference sequence). Trimming left V 5 bases short and J 5 bases short, with 18 bases between. The CDR3 has 15 residues. CDR3 sequence (DNA): TGTGCCAGCAGCGCGGGGCTTAAGGGGAATACTGAAGCTTTCTTT. It encodes CASSAGLKGNTEAFF.

V usage is TRBV4-3 and J usage is TRBJ2-6; D not certain. Looked up from germline, CDR1 is LGHNA and CDR2 is YSLEER. V lost 0 bases and J 0 bases, leaving 6 bases between the germline ends. The CDR3 has 16 residues. CDR3 in amino acids: CASSQEVHSGANVLTF. Written as DNA, the CDR3 is TGCGCCAGCAGCCAAGAGGTCCACTCTGGGGCCAACGTCCTGACTTTC.

The rearrangement uses TRBV12-3 or TRBV12-4 and TRBJ2-7, with D tentatively TRBD1 (5 bases). With 6 bases removed from V and 3 bases from J, the gap between germline ends came to 18 bases. There are 15 residues in the CDR3. Written as DNA, the CDR3 is TGTGCCAGCAGAACCCGAATAGGGGTAGTCTACGAGCAGTACTTC. Translation gives CASRTRIGVVYEQYF.

In nucleotides, the CDR3 is TGTGCCAGCAGGAAAGGACACGGGCGGACCAAAAACATTCAGTACTTC. This sequence encodes CASRKGHGRTKNIQYF. This sequence joins TRBV6-6 and TRBJ2-4; weak D call: TRBD1 (5 bases). Looked up from germline, CDR1 is MNHNY and CDR2 is SVGAGI (reference sequence). The V gene lost 6 bases and the J gene lost 2 bases, with 17 bases spanning the gap. This CDR3 is built from 16 residues.

The V and J genes are TRBV27 and TRBJ2-1, with TRBD1 as a possible D gene (6 bases). This CDR3 comprises 16 residues. The V gene lost 3 bases and the J gene lost 4 bases, with 16 bases spanning the gap. CDR1 and CDR2 (germline): MNHEY, SMNVEV (reference sequence). Here the CDR3 reads CASSLGSGTLYNEQFF. For the CDR3, the DNA is TGTGCCAGCAGTTTGGGGTCCGGGACACTTTACAATGAGCAGTTCTTC.

The rearrangement joins TRBV27 to TRBJ2-7; 7 bases are a match to TRBD2. This CDR3 has 15 residues. V lost 7 bases and J lost 5; bases outside the gene matches: 14. The germline V gene encodes CDR1 MNHEY and CDR2 SMNVEV (reference sequence). The CDR3 region has the DNA TGTGCCAGCACCAAGGCGGCTAGCGGAGGGAACGAGCAGTACTTC. Encoded protein: CASTKAASGGNEQYF.

The chain has TRBV18 and TRBJ2-3, with TRBD1 as a possible D gene (6 bases). CDR1 is KGHSH, CDR2 LQKENI, per germline. CDR3 length equals 17 residues. V lost 3 bases, J lost 2 bases, and 18 bases lay in between. The chain's CDR3 is CASSPGSGDTITDTQYF. The CDR3 DNA is TGTGCCAGCTCACCGGGATCTGGGGACACCATCACAGATACGCAGTATTTT.